This T cell receptor beta chain appears in the sequencing data of a study of T cell repertoires in cytomegalovirus infection (dated by TCRdb to between 2017 and 2020). The study in broad terms: Alongside well-studied HLA-B-restricted epitopes, the peptide stimulations were aimed at recently identified HLA-C-restricted CMV epitopes, whose presentation resists viral immunomodulation. The HLA type of each donor mattered for the analysis, because public TCR beta signatures pointed to carriage of CMV infection along with the matching HLA type. The investigation overall reported the following: Cumulative frequency of public TCR beta family members discriminated carriers of CMV infection plus the relevant HLA type in this cohort and an independent roughly 340-donor cohort. In the ex vivo response, HLA-C-restricted CMV-specific TCR beta clonotypes were dominant, and in two of eight donors the single most frequent clonotype came from this HLA-C-restricted group.

Turning to this clonotype: This receptor's antigen is unknown. One base away there is no much larger clone; base qualities are not given.

The sample's treatment or condition label is to be understood as: in vitro stimulation with specific CMV peptide epitopes to enrich CMV-specific T cells. From the cysteine through the phenylalanine, the CDR3 covers 13 amino acids. Just CDR3 DNA is preserved here, 39 bases in frame from base 1. V sheds 6 bases and J sheds 4 bases, leaving 13 bases between their ends. TCRdb lists the instrument as Illumina HiSeq 1500. Clones were called with MiXCR by TCRdb after fastp trimmed the public reads at Q25, and only in-frame beta chains were retained. All rows with the same CDR3 protein become a single entry with the most common DNA and genes. This sample is represented by 900,000 to 950,000 distinct CDR3 sequences; approximately 30% of them were singletons. The ten largest clones add up to around an eighth of the sample.

The chain couples TRBV12-3 or TRBV12-4 to TRBJ2-7; TRBD1 could be the D gene, as 5 bases match. This TCR was sampled from a human donor in good health (CMV status not recorded). Some clones in this sample may be carry-over from other donors' samples. The input for sequencing was cultured CD8+ T cells from PBMCs, taken from culture after CMV antigen stimulation. The CDR3 reads as follows: CASSFEGVYEQYF. DNA sequence: TGTGCCAGCAGCTTCGAAGGGGTGTACGAGCAGTACTTC.